What follows is one T cell receptor (beta chain) and its context. This entry comes from a study of T cells in Graves' hyperthyroidism and ophthalmopathy. Researchers amplified the TCR beta CDR3 regions from RNA transcripts. The TCR CDR3 first-round RT-PCR relied on the HTBI primer set. Each CDR3 protein is one row after TCRdb ran MiXCR on the multiplex PCR reads. The sample has about 46,000 distinct CDR3 sequences; roughly 50% are singletons. J gave up 0 bases and V 6 bases, and 3 bases lay outside the gene matches. Germline assignment: CDR1 SGHTA and CDR2 FQGNSA. This CDR3 has 14 residues. The clonotype was recovered from a woman in her forties or fifties with Graves' hyperthyroidism. Sequences were obtained from peripheral blood or thyroid tissue (not recorded which). This chain connects TRBV7-2 to TRBJ2-3; 7 nucleotides match TRBD1. For the CDR3, the DNA is TGTGCCAGCAGGATAGGGGGCAGCACAGATACGCAGTATTTT. It specifies CASRIGGSTDTQYF.